Given below is one T cell receptor beta chain in context. Produced via immunoSEQ multiplex PCR; TCRdb's table is partial and in-frame only. The sample lists some 190,000 clones, roughly 80% occurring once. The data stem from a study of blood T cell repertoires in COVID-19. The CDR3 consists of 14 residues. V was pared by 6 bases and J by 5 bases, with 14 bases between. From germline, CDR1 is MNHEY and CDR2 SMNVEV (reference sequence). Material for sequencing was peripheral blood. The J gene is TRBJ2-1, the V gene TRBV27, with D tentatively TRBD2 (6 bases). This receptor was identified in a woman in her sixties with COVID-19, enrolled during active disease. This CDR3 reads CASRPIAANNEQFF. For the CDR3, the DNA is TGTGCCAGCAGGCCAATAGCGGCTAACAATGAGCAGTTCTTC.